This T cell receptor beta chain was captured in a study of low-dose radiotherapy and immunotherapy resistance in tumors. Study-wide background: The regimen for patients comprised intravenous nivolumab 240 mg every two weeks plus intravenous ipilimumab 1 mg/kg every six weeks.

Time point: after trial treatment. Treatment of the sample: LDRT plus nivolumab, ipilimumab, low-dose cyclophosphamide and aspirin (RACIN trial). The CDR3 is 15 amino acids. Germline values: CDR1 SQVTM, CDR2 ANQGSEA. The ends lost 7 bases at V and 2 bases at J; junction bases unmatched: 9. This clonotype was recorded at least ten times. Primers used for first-strand cDNA, a TRAV- and TRBV-specific set, covered both alpha and beta chains. PCR amplification of the TCRs was performed with Phusion for 20 to 25 PCR cycles, and it relied on a constant-region primer together with a V-primer adapter. TCRdb called the reads again in MiXCR, with one record for every CDR3 protein. Of some 57,000 distinct CDR3 sequences listed, 20% to 25% are singletons.

This specimen was PBMCs, taken after low-dose radiotherapy plus immunotherapy. This receptor was taken from a male donor with prostate cancer. The V call is TRBV29-1, the J call TRBJ2-7; 12 nucleotides align to TRBD2. As DNA, the CDR3 is TGCAGCGCCGGAGGACTAGCGGGACGAACCTACGAGCAGTACTTC. Its protein product is CSAGGLAGRTYEQYF.